This entry lists 27 T cell receptor beta chains sequenced from one sample in a study of blood T cell repertoires in COVID-19. Produced via immunoSEQ multiplex PCR; TCRdb's table is partial and in-frame only. The sample has about 280,000 clones; 75% to 90% are singletons. Sequencing was carried out using peripheral blood. The source of these receptors is a man between 40 and 49 years old with acute or convalescent COVID-19.

This chain joins TRBV6-5 and TRBJ1-5; tentative D call: TRBD1 (6 bases). Germline CDR1 MNHEY, CDR2 SVGAGI. CDR3 length: 13 amino acids. The V gene lost 6 bases and the J gene lost 4 bases, with 10 bases spanning the gap. The CDR3 here is CASSTDRNQPQHF. In DNA, the CDR3 is TGTGCCAGCAGCACGGACAGAAATCAGCCCCAGCATTTT.

Here the CDR3 reads CASRNSGGALDTQYF. DNA of the CDR3: TGCGCCAGCAGAAATAGCGGGGGGGCACTGGATACGCAGTATTTT. The V call is TRBV5-1, the J call TRBJ2-3, with 11 nucleotides matching TRBD2. This CDR3 has 15 amino acids. Trimming removed 5 bases from V and 6 bases from J; junction bases left unmatched: 8. Germline V gene data show CDR1 as SGHRS and CDR2 as YFSETQ. Supplemented by reference TRBV5-1 and TRBJ2-3, the full variable domain reads KAGVTQTPRYLIKTRGQQVTLSCSPISGHRSVSWYQQTPGQGLQFLFEYFSETQRNKGNFPGRFSGRQFSNSRSEMNVSTLELGDSALYLCASRNSGGALDTQYFGPGTRLTVL.

The chain is built from TRBV2 and TRBJ2-2, with TRBD2 matching over 14 bases. CDR1 and CDR2 from the germline V gene are SNHLY and FYNNEI. With 8 bases clipped from V and 0 bases from J, the junction kept 5 bases outside the gene matches. This CDR3 region has 17 residues. CDR3 in amino acids: CASSLGLAGANTGELFF. The CDR3 DNA is TGTGCCAGCTCACTGGGACTAGCGGGGGCGAACACCGGGGAGCTGTTTTTT.

The V and J genes are TRBV19 and TRBJ1-1; D unclear. In germline, CDR1 is LNHDA, CDR2 SQIVND (reference sequence). V was shortened by 2 bases and J by 4 bases, with 11 bases between the two germline ends. The CDR3 sequence is 14 residues long. The CDR3 here is CASSIKAWSTEAFF. DNA for the CDR3: TGTGCCAGTAGTATAAAGGCATGGAGCACTGAAGCTTTCTTT.

This clone was detected a few times. CDR3 in DNA: TGTGCCAGCAGTCAGGGACAGGGAATCGGGGAGCTGTTTTTT. It is translated as CASSQGQGIGELFF. The V gene is TRBV6-5, the J gene TRBJ2-2; 9 bases line up with TRBD1. The V gene end was trimmed by 5 bases and the J gene end by 7 bases; junction bases not matched to a gene: 5. The CDR3 loop spans 14 amino acids. Germline V gene lookup returns CDR1 MNHEY and CDR2 SVGAGI.

This clone was observed once. The chain couples TRBV6-1 to TRBJ1-6; 7 bases are shared with TRBD1. CDR1 is MNHNS and CDR2 is SASEGT in the germline V gene. CDR3 length equals 13 residues. V dropped 2 bases and J dropped 10; count of bases not matched to a gene: 2. The CDR3 coding sequence is TGTGCCAGCAGTGAAAACAGGGGATCACCCCTCCACTTT. This translates into CASSENRGSPLHF.

J is TRBJ1-6 and V is TRBV6-1; D is uncertain. Germline assignment: CDR1 MNHNS and CDR2 SASEGT. The CDR3 totals 14 residues. Trimming left V 2 bases short and J 7 bases short, with 9 bases between. Written as DNA, the CDR3 is TGTGCCAGCAGTGAACACCTGGAGAATTCACCCCTCCACTTT. Translation gives CASSEHLENSPLHF.

The chain carries TRBV5-6 and TRBJ1-4; D gene ambiguous. Germline CDR1 and CDR2: SGHDT and YYEEEE. V was trimmed by 4 bases and J by 8 bases, leaving 15 bases between them. This CDR3 is 14 amino acids long. CDR3 amino acids: CASSPREVVEKLFF. Written as DNA, the CDR3 is TGTGCCAGCAGCCCCAGAGAGGTTGTGGAAAAACTGTTTTTT.

The gene calls are TRBV5-1 and TRBJ1-3; 12 bases align to TRBD1. V lost 3 bases to trimming and J lost 6 bases; unmatched junction nucleotides: 4. Per germline, CDR1 SGHRS and CDR2 YFSETQ. The CDR3 has 15 amino acids. CDR3 in amino acids: CASSSGTGGENTIYF. CDR3 nucleotide sequence: TGCGCCAGCAGCTCCGGGACAGGGGGCGAAAACACCATATATTTT. Full variable domain (rest looked up from reference TRBV5-1 and TRBJ1-3): KAGVTQTPRYLIKTRGQQVTLSCSPISGHRSVSWYQQTPGQGLQFLFEYFSETQRNKGNFPGRFSGRQFSNSRSEMNVSTLELGDSALYLCASSSGTGGENTIYFGEGSWLTVV.

V gene TRBV2 combines with J gene TRBJ1-5; D remains unclear. Germline V gene data show CDR1 as SNHLY and CDR2 as FYNNEI. V was clipped by 5 bases and J by 3 bases, with 5 bases between them. The CDR3 sequence is 12 residues long. DNA of the CDR3: TGTGCCAGCAGTCTAGACAATCAGCCCCAGCATTTT. Translated, it gives CASSLDNQPQHF.

The rearrangement joins TRBV24-1 to TRBJ2-7, with D perhaps matching TRBD1 (5 bases). Trimming left V 7 bases short and J 2 bases short, with 14 bases between. Germline lookup yields CDR1 KGHDR and CDR2 SFDVKD. This CDR3 has 14 residues. The CDR3 DNA reads TGTGCCACCAGGACGACAGACGGAACCTACGAGCAGTACTTC. Its protein is CATRTTDGTYEQYF.

The rearrangement joins TRBV30 to TRBJ1-2; the D gene is possibly TRBD1 (5 bases). The CDR3 runs 13 residues. Germline-derived CDR1 and CDR2 are GTSNPN and SVGIG (reference sequence). V shed 8 bases and J shed 0 bases, with 13 bases lying between them. DNA for the CDR3: TGTGCCGCCTCGGGGGAAGCTAACTATGGCTACACCTTC. Translating it yields CAASGEANYGYTF.

The chain recombines TRBV20-1 with TRBJ2-1; TRBD2 aligns across 9 bases. The CDR3 runs 16 residues. Germline V lookup: CDR1 DFQATT, CDR2 SNEGSKA (reference sequence). V trimming: 3 bases; J trimming: 3 bases; junction bases outside the gene matches: 9. The CDR3: CSASIASGEHYNEQFF. CDR3 in DNA: TGCAGTGCTAGTATTGCTAGCGGGGAACACTACAATGAGCAGTTCTTC.

This clone was seen a few times. The rearrangement links TRBV15 to TRBJ1-2, with D perhaps TRBD1 (6 bases). V gave up 0 bases and J gave up 4 bases, with 15 bases separating them. This CDR3 has 16 residues. Germline V lookup: CDR1 LNHNV, CDR2 YYDKDF (reference sequence). CDR3 protein: CATSRDHRGAGYGYTF. The DNA of the CDR3 is TGTGCCACCAGCAGAGATCACCGGGGGGCAGGCTATGGCTACACCTTC.

The V and J genes are TRBV2 and TRBJ1-1; D remains ambiguous. CDR3 size: 14 residues. Trimming removed 8 bases from V and 2 bases from J, with 15 bases in between. Germline CDR1 is SNHLY and CDR2 is FYNNEI. The CDR3 reads CASPMTTGNTEAFF. CDR3 in DNA: TGTGCCAGCCCGATGACTACTGGTAACACTGAAGCTTTCTTT.

The chain carries TRBV30 and TRBJ1-2; 8 nucleotides agree with TRBD1. The V gene end was trimmed by 0 bases and the J gene end by 8 bases; junction bases not matched to a gene: 11. The CDR3 contains 15 residues. CDR1 is GTSNPN, CDR2 SVGIG, per germline (reference sequence). Written as DNA, the CDR3 is TGTGCCTGGAGTGTACGAGGACAGGGTCAGCAAGGCTACACCTTC. Its translation: CAWSVRGQGQQGYTF.

This rearrangement joins TRBV30 to TRBJ1-6; 10 nucleotides line up with TRBD1. Trimming cost V 2 bases and J 10 bases; bases outside gene matches: 8. The CDR3 is 15 residues long. CDR1 and CDR2 (germline): GTSNPN, SVGIG (reference sequence). CDR3 protein: CAWSRDRGIGSPLHF. Written as DNA, the CDR3 is TGTGCCTGGAGTAGGGACAGGGGAATAGGGTCACCCCTCCACTTT. The full variable domain, in which reference TRBV30 and TRBJ1-6 provide the parts outside the CDR3, is SQTIHQWPATLVQPVGSPLSLECTVEGTSNPNLYWYRQAAGRGLQLLFYSVGIGQISSEVPQNLSASRPQDRQFILSSKKLLLSDSGFYLCAWSRDRGIGSPLHFGNGTRLTVT.

The gene calls are TRBV6-1 and TRBJ2-4; the D is unclear. Between the trimmed V and J ends, which lost 0 bases and 0 bases, there was a span of 6 bases. The germline V gene has CDR1 MNHNS and CDR2 SASEGT. This CDR3 contains 15 residues. CDR3 nucleotides: TGTGCCAGCAGTGAAGCGCGCTTAGCCAAAAACATTCAGTACTTC. Its protein product is CASSEARLAKNIQYF.

The chain combines TRBV19 with TRBJ1-2; 9 bases map to TRBD1. Trimming took 7 bases from V and 4 from J; bases not matched to a gene: 10. The CDR3 is 15 residues long. Germline-derived CDR1 and CDR2 are LNHDA and SQIVND (reference sequence). DNA for the CDR3: TGTGCCAGTACTCCGGACAGGGGAAAGAGCTATGGCTACACCTTC. The encoded protein is CASTPDRGKSYGYTF.

V and J are TRBV5-1 and TRBJ2-5; possible D gene TRBD1, 5 bases. CDR3 length equals 15 residues. CDR1 is SGHRS and CDR2 is YFSETQ in the germline V gene. V was cut by 0 bases and J by 5 bases, with 14 bases left in between. CDR3 protein: CASSLAGQGSETQYF. In DNA, the CDR3 is TGCGCCAGCAGCTTGGCAGGGCAGGGAAGCGAGACCCAGTACTTC. Full variable domain (rest looked up from reference TRBV5-1 and TRBJ2-5): KAGVTQTPRYLIKTRGQQVTLSCSPISGHRSVSWYQQTPGQGLQFLFEYFSETQRNKGNFPGRFSGRQFSNSRSEMNVSTLELGDSALYLCASSLAGQGSETQYFGPGTRLLVL.

CDR3 nucleotides: TGTGCCACCAGTGATTCTCAGGGGGCTGGTGAAAAACTGTTTTTT. Encoded protein: CATSDSQGAGEKLFF. The rearrangement uses TRBV24-1 and TRBJ1-4; 8 bases line up with TRBD1. The CDR3 is made up of 15 amino acids. The junction had 5 bases not matched to a gene; V was cut back by 2 bases and J by 7 bases. Germline-derived CDR1 and CDR2 are KGHDR and SFDVKD.

V and J are TRBV5-1 and TRBJ1-2, with a possible D match to TRBD1 (6 bases). Germline V gives CDR1 SGHRS, CDR2 YFSETQ. Deletions cut 0 bases from V and 4 bases from J, with 10 bases between. There are 14 residues in the CDR3. The CDR3 region is CASSLGGQVYGYTF. DNA for the CDR3: TGCGCCAGCAGCTTGGGGGGGCAAGTCTATGGCTACACCTTC.

The chain is built from TRBV7-3 and TRBJ2-2, with TRBD1 identical over 8 bases. Germline V gene sequence: CDR1 SGHTA, CDR2 FQGTGA. The CDR3 sequence is 16 residues long. The trim removed 5 bases at V and 6 bases at J, leaving 11 bases unmatched. This chain's CDR3 is CASSRYGQGTPGELFF. CDR3 DNA: TGTGCCAGCAGCCGATACGGACAGGGCACCCCCGGGGAGCTGTTTTTT.

V gene TRBV7-9 combines with J gene TRBJ2-3; D is unresolved. This CDR3 has 11 amino acids. Deletions cut 2 bases from V and 6 bases from J, with 3 bases between. Germline V gene sequence: CDR1 SEHNR, CDR2 FQNEAQ (reference sequence). CDR3 DNA sequence: TGTGCCAGCAGCTTACTCGATACGCAGTATTTT. Its protein product is CASSLLDTQYF.

The chain recombines TRBV10-3 with TRBJ1-1; TRBD1 is a possible D gene (5 bases). The CDR3 runs to 17 residues. The V and J ends lost 7 bases and 0 bases respectively, with 21 bases between them. CDR1 is ENHRY, CDR2 SYGVKD, per germline. CDR3 in amino acids: CAINEGSAWGLNTEAFF. CDR3 in DNA: TGTGCCATCAATGAAGGTTCAGCATGGGGCTTGAACACTGAAGCTTTCTTT.

This chain joins TRBV7-2 and TRBJ2-5, with 7 nucleotides matching TRBD2. Germline values: CDR1 SGHTA, CDR2 FQGNSA. Trimming cost V 4 bases and J 4 bases; bases outside gene matches: 6. The CDR3 runs 14 residues. The CDR3 bases are TGTGCCAGCAGCTCCTGGGAGGGAGCAGAGACCCAGTACTTC. The encoded protein is CASSSWEGAETQYF.

The rearrangement uses TRBV15 and TRBJ2-7, with 7 bases fitting TRBD1. From germline, CDR1 is LNHNV and CDR2 YYDKDF (reference sequence). The CDR3 contains 14 residues. J was trimmed by 6 bases and V by 4 bases; bases with no gene match: 9. CDR3 sequence: CATSTGLDRTEQYF. The CDR3 nucleotides are TGTGCCACCAGCACTGGGCTGGACAGGACCGAGCAGTACTTC.